What follows are 15 T cell receptor beta chains derived from one specimen sequenced in a study of blood T cell repertoires in COVID-19. Using immunoSEQ multiplex PCR, the repertoire was profiled, and TCRdb retains in-frame clones only, with some absent. This sample has 300,000 to 400,000 clones, with roughly 86% found just once. The sequenced sample consisted of peripheral blood. The receptors were gathered from a woman between 50 and 59 years old who had recovered from COVID-19.

A few counts support this clone. CDR3 sequence: CASSTYGGQGYYGYTF. The CDR3 DNA reads TGTGCCAGCAGTACATACGGGGGACAGGGGTACTATGGCTACACCTTC. The chain uses TRBV27 and TRBJ1-2; 10 nucleotides align to TRBD1. Looked up from germline, CDR1 is MNHEY and CDR2 is SMNVEV (reference sequence). The trim removed 5 bases at V and 3 bases at J, leaving 9 bases unmatched. The CDR3 runs to 16 residues.

This clone has a single count. J is TRBJ2-1 and V is TRBV19; 8 nucleotides align to TRBD1. CDR1 LNHDA and CDR2 SQIVND come from the germline V gene (reference sequence). V was clipped by 1 base and J by 0 bases; unmatched bases: 8. The CDR3 has 18 residues. CDR3 loop: CASSIASGGTGSYNEQFF. The CDR3 DNA reads TGTGCCAGTAGTATAGCATCTGGGGGGACAGGCTCCTACAATGAGCAGTTCTTC.

The J gene is TRBJ2-2, the V gene TRBV11-3; 9 bases agree with TRBD1. This CDR3 contains 13 residues. Germline V gene data show CDR1 as SGHNT and CDR2 as YENEEA. Trimming at V came to 10 bases and at J to 4 bases, leaving 4 bases not matched to a gene. Written as DNA, the CDR3 is TGTGCCACGGGACAGGGCGGCACCGGGGAGCTGTTTTTT. It specifies CATGQGGTGELFF.

J is TRBJ1-4 and V is TRBV18; D is unclear. Trimming removed 3 bases at V and 1 base at J, with 9 bases between. CDR3 size: 15 residues. Germline CDR1 KGHSH, CDR2 LQKENI. The CDR3 coding sequence is TGTGCCAGCTCACCTAACTCCGGAACTAATGAAAAACTGTTTTTT. Protein: CASSPNSGTNEKLFF.

The rearrangement uses TRBV11-3 and TRBJ2-3, with a possible D match to TRBD1 (5 bases). The CDR3 extends over 16 amino acids. Germline-derived CDR1 and CDR2 are SGHNT and YENEEA. Trimming stripped 1 base from V and 1 base from J, with 12 bases between. The CDR3 DNA sequence: TGTGCCAGCAGCTTAGGAAGACAGCAGCGCACAGATACGCAGTATTTT. Its translation is CASSLGRQQRTDTQYF. Using reference TRBV11-3 and TRBJ2-3 for the parts outside the CDR3, the full variable domain is EAGVVQSPRYKIIEKKQPVAFWCNPISGHNTLYWYLQNLGQGPELLIRYENEEAVDDSQLPKDRFSAERLKGVDSTLKIQPAELGDSAVYLCASSLGRQQRTDTQYFGPGTRLTVL.

Only one count was recorded for this clone. V is TRBV28 and J is TRBJ2-7, with D unresolved. The CDR3 loop spans 14 amino acids. Per the germline V gene, CDR1 is MDHEN and CDR2 is SYDVKM. V shed 6 bases and J shed 5 bases, with 17 bases lying between them. CDR3 protein: CASSPGSPRHEQYF. CDR3 DNA sequence: TGTGCCAGCAGCCCCGGGTCCCCAAGGCACGAGCAGTACTTC.

The chain has TRBV6-2 or TRBV6-3 and TRBJ1-2; possible D gene TRBD1, 6 bases. CDR1 is MNHEY, CDR2 SVGEGT, per germline. Trimming left V 2 bases short and J 8 bases short, with 18 bases between. The CDR3 spans 15 residues. DNA for the CDR3: TGTGCCAGCAGTTACCGTCTCAGGGGAACACTAGGCTACACCTTC. Its protein product is CASSYRLRGTLGYTF.

J is TRBJ1-2 and V is TRBV7-8, with a weak D call TRBD1 (5 bases). Trimming removed 3 bases at V and 8 bases at J, with 13 bases between. The germline gives CDR1 SGHVS, CDR2 FQNEAQ. The CDR3 sequence is 13 residues long. The CDR3 region has the DNA TGTGCCAGCAGCTTGACAGTTCTGGAGGGCTACACCTTC. Its protein is CASSLTVLEGYTF.

This chain links TRBV7-2 with TRBJ2-1; weak D call: TRBD2 (6 bases). CDR1 is SGHTA and CDR2 is FQGNSA in the germline V gene. The CDR3 loop spans 16 amino acids. V was shortened by 5 bases and J by 3 bases, with 17 bases between the two germline ends. This chain's CDR3 is CASSPSPGTRYNEQFF. CDR3 bases: TGTGCCAGCAGCCCTTCCCCGGGGACTCGCTACAATGAGCAGTTCTTC.

CDR3 DNA: TGTGCTAGTGGTTTTAATTCTCTGGGGAGCTCCTACAATGAGCAGTTCTTC. Translating gives CASGFNSLGSSYNEQFF. The chain recombines TRBV12-5 with TRBJ2-1; weak D call: TRBD2 (5 bases). Germline CDR1 is LGHNT and CDR2 is FRNRAP. The V end was cut by 3 bases, the J end by 0 bases, with 15 bases between. The CDR3 has 17 residues.

With respect to this clone: Other DNA sequences in the same sample also yield this CDR3. V is TRBV19 and J is TRBJ2-7, with 11 bases fitting TRBD2. This CDR3 has 14 residues. Trimming at V came to 5 bases and at J to 2 bases, leaving 2 bases not matched to a gene. Germline V gives CDR1 LNHDA, CDR2 SQIVND (reference sequence). CDR3 DNA sequence: TGTGCCAGTAGTGTGGGACTAGCGGCCTACGAGCAGTACTTC. Translating it yields CASSVGLAAYEQYF.

The chain uses TRBV15 and TRBJ2-5; a possible D gene is TRBD2 (5 bases). This CDR3 contains 15 residues. Germline loops: CDR1 LNHNV, CDR2 YYDKDF (reference sequence). Trimming removed 2 bases from V and 5 bases from J, with 15 bases in between. CDR3 amino acids: CATSRPWNSDETQYF. In DNA, the CDR3 is TGTGCCACCAGCAGACCCTGGAATAGCGATGAGACCCAGTACTTC.

The chain has TRBV19 and TRBJ1-1, with a possible D match to TRBD1 (5 bases). The CDR3 sequence is 11 residues long. With 7 bases removed from V and 4 bases from J, the gap between germline ends came to 7 bases. Germline CDR1 and CDR2: LNHDA and SQIVND (reference sequence). In DNA form, the CDR3 reads TGTGCCAGTATCGACAGCACTGAAGCTTTCTTT. It translates to CASIDSTEAFF.

This chain connects TRBV3-1 (or the pseudogene TRBV3-2) to TRBJ2-7; the D is unclear. V was clipped by 4 bases and J by 8 bases, with 12 bases between them. Per the germline V gene, CDR1 is LGHDT and CDR2 is YNNKEL (reference sequence). The CDR3 covers 12 residues. CDR3 DNA: TGTGCCAGCAGCCCCCTGGGCAGCCAGCAGTACTTC. This codes for CASSPLGSQQYF.

The V call is TRBV5-6, the J call TRBJ1-2, with no clear D. Germline CDR1 is SGHDT and CDR2 is YYEEEE. This CDR3 spans 12 amino acids. The V end lost 4 bases, the J end lost 8 bases, and 12 bases lay between the germline ends. The CDR3 here is CASSLGRGGYTF. The CDR3 DNA reads as TGTGCCAGCAGCCTCGGACGGGGAGGCTACACCTTC.